One TCR beta chain is described in this entry. The antigen is unknown. This table comes from immunoSEQ multiplex PCR, and its TCRdb copy is limited to in-frame clones, with some not included. The sample lists 70,000 to 95,000 clones, approximately 90% seen once, with approximately 1.2% in the top ten. Unmatched junction bases numbered 7, after V lost 7 bases and J lost 5 bases. Germline V CDR1 and CDR2: MNHEY, SVGAGI. The CDR3 totals 15 residues. The data originate from a study of OX40 agonist ivuxolimab in advanced cancers. Overall study context: Ivuxolimab is a fully human IgG2 antibody that activates OX40 (CD134). Findings and limits, study-wide: Antigen specificity of clonally expanded peripheral T cells was not established.

The clonotype was recovered from an adult with an advanced solid tumor such as melanoma, head and neck, liver or kidney cancer. The chain combines TRBV6-5 with TRBJ2-3; 12 bases fit TRBD2. The material sequenced was CD4+ or CD8+ T cells sorted from blood, taken in a trial of the OX40 agonist ivuxolimab. The CDR3 reads CASNRLAGAGDTQYF. The CDR3 bases are TGTGCCAGCAATCGACTAGCGGGAGCTGGAGATACGCAGTATTTT.